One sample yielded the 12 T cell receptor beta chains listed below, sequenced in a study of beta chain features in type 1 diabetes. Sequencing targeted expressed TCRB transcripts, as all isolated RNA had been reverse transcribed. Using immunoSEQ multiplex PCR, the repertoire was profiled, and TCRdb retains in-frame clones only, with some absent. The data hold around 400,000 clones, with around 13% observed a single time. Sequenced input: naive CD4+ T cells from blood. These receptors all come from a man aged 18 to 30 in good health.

CDR3 sequence: CASSAGTPGGEQYF. The CDR3 DNA is TGTGCCAGCAGTGCCGGGACTCCCGGAGGGGAGCAGTACTTC. This chain connects TRBV2 to TRBJ2-5, with D possibly matching TRBD2 (6 bases). Germline values: CDR1 SNHLY, CDR2 FYNNEI. V was cut by 4 bases and J by 11 bases, with 20 bases left in between. The CDR3 sequence is 14 residues long. Based on the CDR3 plus reference TRBV2 and TRBJ2-5, the full variable domain is EPEVTQTPSHQVTQMGQEVILRCVPISNHLYFYWYRQILGQKVEFLVSFYNNEISEKSEIFDDQFSVERPDGSNFTLKIRSTKLEDSAMYFCASSAGTPGGEQYFGPGTRLLVL.

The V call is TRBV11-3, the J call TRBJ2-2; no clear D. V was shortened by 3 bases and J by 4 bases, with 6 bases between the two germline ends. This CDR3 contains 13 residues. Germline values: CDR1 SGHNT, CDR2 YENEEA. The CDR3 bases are TGTGCCAGCAGCTTCCTGTCCACCGGGGAGCTGTTTTTT. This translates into CASSFLSTGELFF.

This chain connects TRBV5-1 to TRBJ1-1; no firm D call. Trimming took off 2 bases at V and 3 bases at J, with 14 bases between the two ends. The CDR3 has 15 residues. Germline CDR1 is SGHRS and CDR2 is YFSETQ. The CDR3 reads CASSLDGGYDTEAFF. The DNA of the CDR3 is TGCGCCAGCAGCTTAGACGGAGGGTATGACACTGAAGCTTTCTTT.

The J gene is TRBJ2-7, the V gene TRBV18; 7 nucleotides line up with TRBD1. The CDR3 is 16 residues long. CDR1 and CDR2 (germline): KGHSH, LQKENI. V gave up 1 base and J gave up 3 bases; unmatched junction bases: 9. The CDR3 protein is CASSPHGQVGGYEQYF. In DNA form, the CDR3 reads TGTGCCAGCTCACCACACGGACAGGTTGGGGGCTACGAGCAGTACTTC.

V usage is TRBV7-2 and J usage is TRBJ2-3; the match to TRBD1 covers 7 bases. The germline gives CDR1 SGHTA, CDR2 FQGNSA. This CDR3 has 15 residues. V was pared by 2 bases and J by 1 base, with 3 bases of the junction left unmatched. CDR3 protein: CASSLRQGGTDTQYF. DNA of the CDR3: TGTGCCAGCAGCTTACGACAGGGAGGCACAGATACGCAGTATTTT.

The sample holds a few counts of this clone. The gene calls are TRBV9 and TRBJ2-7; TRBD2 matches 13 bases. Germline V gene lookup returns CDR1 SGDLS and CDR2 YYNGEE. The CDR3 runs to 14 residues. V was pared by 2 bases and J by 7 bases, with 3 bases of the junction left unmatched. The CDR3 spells CASSVGLAGLEQYF. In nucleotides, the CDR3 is TGTGCCAGCAGCGTGGGACTAGCGGGGTTAGAGCAGTACTTC.

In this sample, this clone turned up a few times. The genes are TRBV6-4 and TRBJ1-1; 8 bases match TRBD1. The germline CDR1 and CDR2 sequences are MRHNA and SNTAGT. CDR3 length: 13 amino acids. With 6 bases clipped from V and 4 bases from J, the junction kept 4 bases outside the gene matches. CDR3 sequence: CASRITGGTEAFF. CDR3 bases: TGTGCCAGCAGGATAACAGGGGGCACTGAAGCTTTCTTT.

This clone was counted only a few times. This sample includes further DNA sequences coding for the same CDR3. CDR3 residues: CASSLGQSNQPQHF. The CDR3 nucleotides read TGCGCCAGCAGCCTTGGACAGAGCAATCAGCCCCAGCATTTT. The chain is built from TRBV5-1 and TRBJ1-5, with a tentative D call TRBD1 (6 bases). The CDR3 has 14 amino acids. The V end lost 4 bases, the J end lost 1 base, and 9 bases lay between the germline ends. Germline assignment: CDR1 SGHRS and CDR2 YFSETQ. Supplemented by reference TRBV5-1 and TRBJ1-5, the full variable domain reads KAGVTQTPRYLIKTRGQQVTLSCSPISGHRSVSWYQQTPGQGLQFLFEYFSETQRNKGNFPGRFSGRQFSNSRSEMNVSTLELGDSALYLCASSLGQSNQPQHFGDGTRLSIL.

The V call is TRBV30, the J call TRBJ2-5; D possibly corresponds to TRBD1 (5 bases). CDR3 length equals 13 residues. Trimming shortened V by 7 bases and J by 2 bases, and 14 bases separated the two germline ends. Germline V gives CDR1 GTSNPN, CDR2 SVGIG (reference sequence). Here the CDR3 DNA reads TGTGCCTTTAAATACAGGCCACAAGAGACCCAGTACTTC. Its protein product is CAFKYRPQETQYF.

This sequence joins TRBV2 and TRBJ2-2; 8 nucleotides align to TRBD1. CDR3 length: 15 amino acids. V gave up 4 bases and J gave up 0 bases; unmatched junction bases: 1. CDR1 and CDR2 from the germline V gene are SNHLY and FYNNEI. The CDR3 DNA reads TGTGCCAGCAGTGGACAGGGGACGAACACCGGGGAGCTGTTTTTT. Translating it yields CASSGQGTNTGELFF.

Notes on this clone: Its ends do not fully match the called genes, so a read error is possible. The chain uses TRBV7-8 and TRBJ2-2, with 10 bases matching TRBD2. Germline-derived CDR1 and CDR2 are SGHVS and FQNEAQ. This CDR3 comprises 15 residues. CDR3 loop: CASRTGLAKTGELFF. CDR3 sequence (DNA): TGTGCCAGCAGGACGGGACTAGCGAAGACCGGGGAGCTGTTTTTT.

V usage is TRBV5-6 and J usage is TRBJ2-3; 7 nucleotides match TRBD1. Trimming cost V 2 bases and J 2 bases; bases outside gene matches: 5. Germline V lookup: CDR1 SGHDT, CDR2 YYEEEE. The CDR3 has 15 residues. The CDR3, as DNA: TGTGCCAGCAGCTTTACAGGGGATAACACAGATACGCAGTATTTT. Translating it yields CASSFTGDNTDTQYF.